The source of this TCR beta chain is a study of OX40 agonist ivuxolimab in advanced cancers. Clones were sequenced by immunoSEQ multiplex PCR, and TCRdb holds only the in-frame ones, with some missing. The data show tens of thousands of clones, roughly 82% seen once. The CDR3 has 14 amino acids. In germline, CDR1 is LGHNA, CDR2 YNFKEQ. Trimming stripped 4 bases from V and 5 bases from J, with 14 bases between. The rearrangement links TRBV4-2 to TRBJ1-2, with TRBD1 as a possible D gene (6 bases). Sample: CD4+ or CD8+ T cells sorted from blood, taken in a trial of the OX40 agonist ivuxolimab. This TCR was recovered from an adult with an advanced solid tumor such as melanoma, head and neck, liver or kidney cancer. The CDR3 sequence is CASSPDRLNYGYTF. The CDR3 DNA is TGTGCCAGCAGCCCCGACAGGTTGAATTATGGCTACACCTTC.